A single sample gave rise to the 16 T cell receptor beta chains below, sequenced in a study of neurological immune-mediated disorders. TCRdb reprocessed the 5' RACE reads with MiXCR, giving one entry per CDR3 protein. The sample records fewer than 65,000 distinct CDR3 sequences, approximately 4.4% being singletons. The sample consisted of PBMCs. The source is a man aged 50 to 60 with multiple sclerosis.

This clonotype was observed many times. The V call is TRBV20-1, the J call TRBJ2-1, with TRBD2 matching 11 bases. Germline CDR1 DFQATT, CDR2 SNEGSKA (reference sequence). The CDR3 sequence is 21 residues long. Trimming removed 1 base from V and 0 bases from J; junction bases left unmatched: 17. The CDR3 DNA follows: TGCAGTGCTAGAGGTAAACTAGCGGGAGAAGGAGAGGAGGTCTCCTACAATGAGCAGTTCTTC. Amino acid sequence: CSARGKLAGEGEEVSYNEQFF.

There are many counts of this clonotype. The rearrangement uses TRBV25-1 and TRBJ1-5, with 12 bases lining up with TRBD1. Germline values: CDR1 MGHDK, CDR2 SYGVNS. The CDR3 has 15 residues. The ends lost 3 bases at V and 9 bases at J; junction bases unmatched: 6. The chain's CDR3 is CASSEGQGAGWPQHF. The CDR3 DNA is TGTGCCAGCAGTGAGGGACAGGGGGCGGGTTGGCCCCAGCATTTT. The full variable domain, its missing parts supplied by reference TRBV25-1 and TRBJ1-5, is EADIYQTPRYLVIGTGKKITLECSQTMGHDKMYWYQQDPGMELHLIHYSYGVNSTEKGDLSSESTVSRIRTEHFPLTLESARPSHTSQYLCASSEGQGAGWPQHFGDGTRLSIL.

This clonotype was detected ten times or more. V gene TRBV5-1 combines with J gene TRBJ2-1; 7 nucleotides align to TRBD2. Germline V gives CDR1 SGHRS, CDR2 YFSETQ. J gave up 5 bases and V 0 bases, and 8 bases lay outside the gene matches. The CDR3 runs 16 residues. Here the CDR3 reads CASSLAGLGTNNEQFF. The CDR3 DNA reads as TGCGCCAGCAGCTTGGCGGGGCTCGGGACTAACAATGAGCAGTTCTTC.

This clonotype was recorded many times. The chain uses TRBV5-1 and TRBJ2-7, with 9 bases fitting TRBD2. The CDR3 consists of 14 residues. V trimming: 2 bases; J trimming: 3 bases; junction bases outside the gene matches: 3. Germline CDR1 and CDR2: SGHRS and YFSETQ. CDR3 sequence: CASSFAGGGYEQYF. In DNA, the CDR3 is TGCGCCAGCAGCTTTGCGGGAGGGGGCTACGAGCAGTACTTC.

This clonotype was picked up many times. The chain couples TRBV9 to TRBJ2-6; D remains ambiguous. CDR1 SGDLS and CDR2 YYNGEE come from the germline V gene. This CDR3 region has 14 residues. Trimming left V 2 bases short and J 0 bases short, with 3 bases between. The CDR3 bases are TGTGCCAGCAGCGTTGGCTCTGGGGCCAACGTCCTGACTTTC. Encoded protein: CASSVGSGANVLTF.

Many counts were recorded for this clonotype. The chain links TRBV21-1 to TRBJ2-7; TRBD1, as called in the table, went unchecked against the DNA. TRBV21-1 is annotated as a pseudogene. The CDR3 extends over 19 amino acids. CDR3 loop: CASSGGSRVGRTEDYEQYF. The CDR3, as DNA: TGTGCCAGCAGCGGGGGTAGCCGAGTAGGGAGGACAGAGGACTACGAGCAGTACTTC.

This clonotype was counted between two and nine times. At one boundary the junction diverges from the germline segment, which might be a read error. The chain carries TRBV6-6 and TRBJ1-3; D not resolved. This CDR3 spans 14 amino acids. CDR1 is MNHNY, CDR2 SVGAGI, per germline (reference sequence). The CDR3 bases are TGTGCCAGCTCCTACCCCGGGTCTGAAAACACCATATATTTT. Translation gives CASSYPGSENTIYF.

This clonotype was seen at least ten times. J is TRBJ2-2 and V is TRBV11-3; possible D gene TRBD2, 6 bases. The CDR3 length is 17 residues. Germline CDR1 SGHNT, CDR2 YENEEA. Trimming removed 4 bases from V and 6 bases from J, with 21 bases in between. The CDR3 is CASSSRYGGRPAGELFF. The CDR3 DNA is TGTGCCAGCAGCTCTCGTTATGGGGGGAGGCCAGCCGGGGAGCTGTTTTTT.

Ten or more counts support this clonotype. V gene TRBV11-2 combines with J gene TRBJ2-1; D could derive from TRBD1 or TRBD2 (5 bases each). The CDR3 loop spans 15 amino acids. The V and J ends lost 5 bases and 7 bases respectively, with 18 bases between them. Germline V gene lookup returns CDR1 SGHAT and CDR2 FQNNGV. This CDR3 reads CASSPWGYTANEQFF. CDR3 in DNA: TGTGCCAGCAGCCCCTGGGGGTATACGGCGAATGAGCAGTTCTTC.

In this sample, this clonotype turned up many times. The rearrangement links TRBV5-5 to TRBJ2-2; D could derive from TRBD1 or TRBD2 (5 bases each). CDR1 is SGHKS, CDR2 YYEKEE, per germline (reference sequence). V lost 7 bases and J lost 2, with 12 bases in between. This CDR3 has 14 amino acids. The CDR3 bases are TGTGCCAGCCGAGGGGTCCCTAACACCGGGGAGCTGTTTTTT. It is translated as CASRGVPNTGELFF.

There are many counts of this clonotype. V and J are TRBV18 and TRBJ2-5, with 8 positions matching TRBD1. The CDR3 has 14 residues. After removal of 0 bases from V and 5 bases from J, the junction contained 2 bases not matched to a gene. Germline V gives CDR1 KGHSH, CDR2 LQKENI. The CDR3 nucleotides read TGTGCCAGCTCACCACCCAGGGGGCTGGAGACCCAGTACTTC. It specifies CASSPPRGLETQYF. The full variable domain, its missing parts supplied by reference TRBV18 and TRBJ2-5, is NAGVMQNPRHLVRRRGQEARLRCSPMKGHSHVYWYRQLPEEGLKFMVYLQKENIIDESGMPKERFSAEFPKEGPSILRIQQVVRGDSAAYFCASSPPRGLETQYFGPGTRLLVL.

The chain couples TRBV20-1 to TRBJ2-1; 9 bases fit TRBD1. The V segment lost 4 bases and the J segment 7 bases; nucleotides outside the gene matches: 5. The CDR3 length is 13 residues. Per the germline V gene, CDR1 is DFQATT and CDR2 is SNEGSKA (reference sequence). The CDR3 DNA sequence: TGCAGTGCTATCAACAGGGGGCGGAATGAGCAGTTCTTC. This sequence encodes CSAINRGRNEQFF.

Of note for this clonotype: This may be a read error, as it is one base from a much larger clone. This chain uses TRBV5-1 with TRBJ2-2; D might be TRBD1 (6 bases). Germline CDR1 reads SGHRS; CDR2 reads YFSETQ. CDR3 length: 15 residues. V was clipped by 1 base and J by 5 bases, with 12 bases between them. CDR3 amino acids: CASSLQQGTTGELFF. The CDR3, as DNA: TGCGCCAGCAGCTTGCAACAGGGAACTACCGGGGAGCTGTTTTTT.

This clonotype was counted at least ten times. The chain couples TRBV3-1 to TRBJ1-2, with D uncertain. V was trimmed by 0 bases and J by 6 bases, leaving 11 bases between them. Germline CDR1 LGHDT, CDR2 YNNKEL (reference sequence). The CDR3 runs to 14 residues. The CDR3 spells CASSQDEVGHGYTF. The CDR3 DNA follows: TGTGCCAGCAGCCAAGATGAGGTCGGGCATGGCTACACCTTC.

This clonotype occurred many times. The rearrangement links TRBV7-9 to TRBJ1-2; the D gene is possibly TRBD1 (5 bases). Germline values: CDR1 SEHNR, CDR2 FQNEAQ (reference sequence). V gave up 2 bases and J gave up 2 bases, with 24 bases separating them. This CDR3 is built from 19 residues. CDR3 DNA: TGTGCCAGCAGCTTATTTGGACCCCCGACGGTCGACAGAAACTATGGCTACACCTTC. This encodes CASSLFGPPTVDRNYGYTF.

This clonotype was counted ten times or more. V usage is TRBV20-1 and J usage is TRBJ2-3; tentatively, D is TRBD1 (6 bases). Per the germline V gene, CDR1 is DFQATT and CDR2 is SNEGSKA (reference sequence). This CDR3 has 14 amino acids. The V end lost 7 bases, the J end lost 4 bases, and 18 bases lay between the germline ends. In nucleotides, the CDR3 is TGCAGTGTTCAGGGGTCGACGTACCCAGATACGCAGTATTTT. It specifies CSVQGSTYPDTQYF.